The 22 T cell receptor beta chains reported below all come from one sample, sequenced in a study of radiation and T cells in renal cell carcinoma. Measured with immunoSEQ multiplex PCR; TCRdb has only the in-frame clones, and not every one. Of around 23,000 clones detected, more than 50% appear once; the ten largest clones hold about 22%. Treatment noted: treatment-naive control, cytoreductive nephrectomy. The sample here was tumor tissue, taken from a patient whose treatment was nephrectomy without radiotherapy. The source is a human donor with renal cell carcinoma.

This clone was seen once. The chain has TRBV27 and TRBJ1-1, with D uncertain. Germline V gene data show CDR1 as MNHEY and CDR2 as SMNVEV (reference sequence). Trimming took off 2 bases at V and 4 bases at J, with 8 bases between the two ends. The CDR3 contains 13 residues. CDR3 sequence reads: CASSLGEGTEAFF. The CDR3 DNA is TGTGCCAGCAGTTTAGGGGAGGGCACTGAAGCTTTCTTT.

The chain employs TRBV19 and TRBJ1-1, with a tentative D call TRBD1 (5 bases). The CDR3 has 15 amino acids. V was pared by 6 bases and J by 3 bases, with 17 bases between. Germline V gene sequence: CDR1 LNHDA, CDR2 SQIVND (reference sequence). DNA of the CDR3: TGTGCCAGTAGAATTATCGGGGCGAGGGACACTGAAGCTTTCTTT. This translates into CASRIIGARDTEAFF.

This clone was recorded a few times. V is TRBV5-4 and J is TRBJ1-6, with D perhaps matching TRBD1 (5 bases). The length of the CDR3 is 18 residues. Germline values: CDR1 SGHNT, CDR2 YYREEE (reference sequence). Trimming cost V 3 bases and J 0 bases, with 16 bases left between them. Here the CDR3 reads CASSSGLPMSSYNSPLHF. In DNA form, the CDR3 reads TGTGCCAGCAGCTCGGGACTGCCTATGAGCTCCTATAATTCACCCCTCCACTTT.

The gene calls are TRBV27 and TRBJ1-6, with TRBD1 identical over 7 bases. The J segment lost 9 bases and the V segment lost 4 bases, leaving 9 bases of the junction unmatched. CDR3 length: 15 amino acids. Germline values: CDR1 MNHEY, CDR2 SMNVEV (reference sequence). The CDR3 spells CASSSRTGRGSPLHF. CDR3 coding DNA: TGTGCCAGCAGTTCCCGGACAGGTCGCGGTTCACCCCTCCACTTT.

The chain links TRBV30 to TRBJ1-1, with 7 bases identical to TRBD1. The germline V gene has CDR1 GTSNPN and CDR2 SVGIG (reference sequence). The CDR3 is made up of 13 amino acids. V lost 5 bases to trimming and J lost 3 bases; unmatched junction nucleotides: 6. This CDR3 is CAWVQGVYTEAFF. The CDR3 nucleotides read TGTGCCTGGGTTCAGGGGGTTTACACTGAAGCTTTCTTT.

The chain joins TRBV5-4 to TRBJ2-1, with 7 nucleotides matching TRBD2. The CDR3 runs to 14 residues. V dropped 0 bases and J dropped 3; count of bases not matched to a gene: 0. From germline, CDR1 is SGHNT and CDR2 YYREEE (reference sequence). The CDR3 region has the DNA TGTGCCAGCAGCTTGGGGGGGGGCTACAATGAGCAGTTCTTC. It yields the protein CASSLGGGYNEQFF.

The chain has TRBV18 and TRBJ2-7, with D hard to call. Trimming took off 4 bases at V and 4 bases at J, with 11 bases between the two ends. CDR1 and CDR2 (germline): KGHSH, LQKENI. The CDR3 contains 13 residues. The CDR3 region has the DNA TGTGCCAGCTCACTATTCGGTCAGTACGAGCAGTACTTC. The encoded protein is CASSLFGQYEQYF.

Many counts were recorded for this clone. This chain connects TRBV23-1 to TRBJ2-7; no clear D. TRBV23-1 is assigned to the ORF class and has an uncertain function. CDR3 length equals 15 residues. Deletions cut 8 bases from V and 1 base from J, with 18 bases between. CDR3 sequence (DNA): TGCGCCAGCGAAGTCGACGGAAGCTATTCCTACGAGCAGTACTTC. Encoded protein: CASEVDGSYSYEQYF.

The rearrangement uses TRBV4-2 and TRBJ1-5, with 10 bases identical to TRBD1. This CDR3 spans 16 amino acids. V lost 4 bases and J lost 7; bases outside the gene matches: 10. Germline V gene lookup returns CDR1 LGHNA and CDR2 YNFKEQ. The CDR3 DNA sequence: TGTGCCAGCAGCCGGGGGACAGGGGTTAGAGAACAGCCCCAGCATTTT. It translates to CASSRGTGVREQPQHF.

This rearrangement joins TRBV11-3 to TRBJ1-1; D not resolved. Germline V gene lookup returns CDR1 SGHNT and CDR2 YENEEA. The CDR3 runs 16 residues. V lost 1 base, J lost 4 bases, and 16 bases lay in between. The CDR3 is CASSLAGRTQRTEAFF. The CDR3 DNA follows: TGTGCCAGCAGCTTAGCCGGCAGGACGCAGCGCACTGAAGCTTTCTTT. The whole variable domain, filled in from reference TRBV11-3 and TRBJ1-1, reads EAGVVQSPRYKIIEKKQPVAFWCNPISGHNTLYWYLQNLGQGPELLIRYENEEAVDDSQLPKDRFSAERLKGVDSTLKIQPAELGDSAVYLCASSLAGRTQRTEAFFGQGTRLTVV.

This clone has more than one count but fewer than ten. The chain has TRBV7-9 and TRBJ1-6; D call uncertain. Trimming removed 4 bases at V and 9 bases at J, with 19 bases between. The germline V gene encodes CDR1 SEHNR and CDR2 FQNEAQ (reference sequence). There are 16 residues in the CDR3. The CDR3 coding sequence is TGTGCCAGCAGCTCGCCGTTGGGCCGGGGTGCTTCACCCCTCCACTTT. Its protein is CASSSPLGRGASPLHF.

The V and J genes are TRBV4-1 and TRBJ2-2; D assignment may be TRBD1 or TRBD2 (5 bases each). V lost 2 bases and J lost 3, with 10 bases in between. CDR1 is MGHRA and CDR2 is YSYEKL in the germline V gene. The CDR3 has 15 amino acids. CDR3 amino acids: CASSQPGPHTGELFF. CDR3 coding DNA: TGCGCCAGCAGCCAACCGGGACCTCACACCGGGGAGCTGTTTTTT.

This clone showed up just a few times. This chain connects TRBV5-4 to TRBJ1-1; D uncertain. V lost 4 bases and J lost 8, with 15 bases in between. Germline V CDR1 and CDR2: SGHNT, YYREEE (reference sequence). CDR3 size: 13 residues. This chain's CDR3 is CASSRNSGKEAFF. CDR3 nucleotide sequence: TGTGCCAGCAGCAGGAACAGCGGGAAAGAAGCTTTCTTT. The variable domain in full, completed from reference TRBV5-4 and TRBJ1-1, reads ETGVTQSPTHLIKTRGQQVTLRCSSQSGHNTVSWYQQALGQGPQFIFQYYREEENGRGNFPPRFSGLQFPNYSSELNVNALELDDSALYLCASSRNSGKEAFFGQGTRLTVV.

The gene calls are TRBV5-4 and TRBJ1-4, with 9 bases matching TRBD1. V was pared by 4 bases and J by 5 bases, with 6 bases of the junction left unmatched. Germline-derived CDR1 and CDR2 are SGHNT and YYREEE (reference sequence). This CDR3 is built from 15 residues. This CDR3 is CASSLRTGVNEKLFF. The CDR3 bases are TGTGCCAGCAGCCTTAGGACAGGGGTGAATGAAAAACTGTTTTTT.

This clone was found a few times. The rearrangement joins TRBV29-1 to TRBJ1-1, with D uncertain. V gave up 5 bases and J gave up 0 bases, with 10 bases separating them. Per germline, CDR1 SQVTM and CDR2 ANQGSEA. This CDR3 comprises 13 residues. The CDR3: CSVRSQLNTEAFF. CDR3 in DNA: TGCAGCGTTAGGTCCCAGCTGAACACTGAAGCTTTCTTT.

A single count supports this clone. The gene calls are TRBV7-2 and TRBJ2-7; D is perhaps TRBD1 (6 bases). There are 13 residues in the CDR3. Germline CDR1 reads SGHTA; CDR2 reads FQGNSA. The V and J ends lost 0 bases and 5 bases respectively, with 8 bases between them. DNA for the CDR3: TGTGCCAGCAGCTTAGCGAGACAGGACGAGCAGTACTTC. Protein product: CASSLARQDEQYF.

The rearrangement joins TRBV14 to TRBJ1-1; D ambiguous. The V end lost 6 bases, the J end lost 7 bases, and 15 bases lay between the germline ends. The CDR3 has 13 amino acids. The germline V gene encodes CDR1 SGHDN and CDR2 FVKESK. The CDR3 reads CASSSFVGSEAFF. CDR3 in DNA: TGTGCCAGCAGTTCTTTTGTGGGGAGTGAAGCTTTCTTT.

The CDR3 coding sequence is TGCGCCAGCAGCGTACAGGGGGATAATGAAAAACTGTTTTTT. The encoded protein is CASSVQGDNEKLFF. The gene calls are TRBV5-1 and TRBJ1-4, with 8 bases identical to TRBD1. J lost 4 bases, V lost 4 bases, and 3 bases had no gene match. Germline lookup yields CDR1 SGHRS and CDR2 YFSETQ. CDR3 length equals 14 residues.

The gene calls are TRBV6-6 and TRBJ1-5; 10 bases align to TRBD1. CDR1 and CDR2 (germline): MNHNY, SVGAGI (reference sequence). Trimming took 8 bases from V and 6 from J; bases not matched to a gene: 13. This CDR3 spans 16 amino acids. CDR3 amino acids: CASRKEGQGVGQPQHF. Written as DNA, the CDR3 is TGTGCCAGCCGAAAGGAAGGACAGGGGGTCGGTCAGCCCCAGCATTTT.

CDR3 nucleotide sequence: TGTGCCAGCAGTGAGTTCGGGAACTATGGCTACACCTTC. It translates to CASSEFGNYGYTF. The chain joins TRBV6-1 to TRBJ1-2; no firm D call. CDR1 is MNHNS and CDR2 is SASEGT in the germline V gene. This CDR3 contains 13 residues. V dropped 3 bases and J dropped 2 bases, with 7 bases sitting between them.

CDR3 protein: CASSQDPAGVGANVLTF. In DNA, the CDR3 is TGTGCCAGCAGCCAAGATCCGGCAGGGGTCGGGGCCAACGTCCTGACTTTC. The chain joins TRBV4-2 to TRBJ2-6; D is possibly TRBD1 (6 bases). The CDR3 has 17 amino acids. Germline V CDR1 and CDR2: LGHNA, YNFKEQ. The V end lost 0 bases, the J end lost 4 bases, and 13 bases lay between the germline ends.

There are a few counts of this clone. The chain carries TRBV29-1 and TRBJ1-3; D is undetermined. CDR3 length: 13 residues. The germline V gene encodes CDR1 SQVTM and CDR2 ANQGSEA. Trimming took off 0 bases at V and 2 bases at J, with 5 bases between the two ends. The CDR3 is CSVEEAAGNTIYF. In nucleotides, the CDR3 is TGCAGCGTTGAAGAAGCAGCTGGAAACACCATATATTTT.